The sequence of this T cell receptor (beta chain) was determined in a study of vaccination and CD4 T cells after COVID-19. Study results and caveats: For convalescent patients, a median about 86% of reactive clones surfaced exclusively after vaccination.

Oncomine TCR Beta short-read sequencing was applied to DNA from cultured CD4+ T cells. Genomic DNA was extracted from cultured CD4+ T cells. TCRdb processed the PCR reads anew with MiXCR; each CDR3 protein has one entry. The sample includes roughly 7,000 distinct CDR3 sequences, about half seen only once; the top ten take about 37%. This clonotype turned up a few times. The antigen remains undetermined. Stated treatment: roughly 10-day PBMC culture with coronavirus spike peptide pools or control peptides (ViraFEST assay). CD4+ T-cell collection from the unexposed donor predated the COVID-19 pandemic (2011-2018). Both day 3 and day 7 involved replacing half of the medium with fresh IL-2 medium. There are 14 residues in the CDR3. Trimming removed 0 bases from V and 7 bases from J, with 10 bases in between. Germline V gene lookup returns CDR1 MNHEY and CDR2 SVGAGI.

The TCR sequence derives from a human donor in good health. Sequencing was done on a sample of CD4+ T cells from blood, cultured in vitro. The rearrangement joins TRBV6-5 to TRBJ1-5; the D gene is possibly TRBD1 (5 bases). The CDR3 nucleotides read TGTGCCAGCAGTTACTCGGAGGGGCTCCAGCCCCAGCATTTT. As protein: CASSYSEGLQPQHF.